These 18 T cell receptor beta chains came from one sample sequenced in a study of T cell responses to AZD1222 COVID-19 vaccine. The repertoire was sequenced with immunoSEQ multiplex PCR; TCRdb's copy has only in-frame clones and lacks some. The data show roughly 120,000 clones, with roughly nine tenths seen just once and about 10% held by the top ten. The specimen was peripheral blood, collected on day 0 of AZD1222 vaccination. The receptors shown here come from an adult in good health.

This clone was detected only once. This chain joins TRBV2 and TRBJ1-6, with D perhaps matching TRBD1 (6 bases). Germline CDR1 and CDR2: SNHLY and FYNNEI. The CDR3 is made up of 14 amino acids. V gave up 7 bases and J gave up 8 bases, with 15 bases separating them. CDR3 nucleotides: TGTGCCAGCACCGTCACAGGGTTGGATTCACCCCTCCACTTT. The encoded protein is CASTVTGLDSPLHF.

The chain joins TRBV5-1 to TRBJ2-5; tentative D call: TRBD2 (6 bases). Per germline, CDR1 SGHRS and CDR2 YFSETQ. This CDR3 contains 14 residues. Trimming shortened V by 4 bases and J by 1 base, and 11 bases separated the two germline ends. The DNA of the CDR3 is TGCGCCAGCAGCCCCGGGGGAGCCCAAGAGACCCAGTACTTC. This encodes CASSPGGAQETQYF.

The chain carries TRBV28 and TRBJ2-7; a weak D match, TRBD2 (5 bases). Germline CDR1 reads MDHEN; CDR2 reads SYDVKM. V dropped 8 bases and J dropped 2 bases, with 13 bases sitting between them. The CDR3 is 13 amino acids. The CDR3: CASGRVSTYEQYF. The CDR3 DNA reads as TGTGCCAGCGGGCGGGTCTCTACCTACGAGCAGTACTTC.

The V gene is TRBV19, the J gene TRBJ1-2; TRBD1 aligns across 7 bases. V gave up 4 bases and J gave up 3 bases; unmatched junction bases: 8. The CDR3 spans 15 residues. Germline CDR1 LNHDA, CDR2 SQIVND (reference sequence). The CDR3 sequence: CASSKPGQNYYGYTF. The CDR3 region has the DNA TGTGCCAGTAGTAAGCCGGGACAGAACTACTATGGCTACACCTTC.

This clone was counted once. This rearrangement joins TRBV4-1 to TRBJ2-1, with D hard to call. The V gene's germline CDR1 is MGHRA and CDR2 YSYEKL. The CDR3 consists of 16 residues. The V end was cut by 3 bases, the J end by 2 bases, with 14 bases between. The CDR3 bases are TGCGCCAGCAGCCACTCAGACAAACAGCCCTACAATGAGCAGTTCTTC. Translated, it gives CASSHSDKQPYNEQFF.

J is TRBJ1-4 and V is TRBV5-6; D is perhaps TRBD1 (5 bases). CDR3 length: 15 amino acids. Germline-derived CDR1 and CDR2 are SGHDT and YYEEEE. Trimming stripped 4 bases from V and 3 bases from J, with 13 bases between. The CDR3 loop reads CASSNFPGANEKLFF. The CDR3 nucleotides are TGTGCCAGCAGCAATTTCCCGGGGGCTAATGAAAAACTGTTTTTT.

The chain employs TRBV2 and TRBJ1-5, with D perhaps matching TRBD1 (5 bases). Per the germline V gene, CDR1 is SNHLY and CDR2 is FYNNEI. There are 13 residues in the CDR3. Trimming removed 4 bases from V and 3 bases from J, with 7 bases in between. The CDR3 loop is CASSGQLNQPQHF. DNA of the CDR3: TGTGCCAGCAGTGGACAGCTCAATCAGCCCCAGCATTTT.

This clone was counted a single time. The gene calls are TRBV4-1 and TRBJ1-2; 7 bases match TRBD1. Germline V gives CDR1 MGHRA, CDR2 YSYEKL. The junction had 10 bases not matched to a gene; V was cut back by 5 bases and J by 4 bases. This CDR3 region has 15 residues. CDR3 loop: CASSTRRQGAYGYTF. CDR3 nucleotide sequence: TGCGCCAGCAGCACTCGCCGACAGGGAGCCTATGGCTACACCTTC.

The chain couples TRBV6-2 or TRBV6-3 to TRBJ2-7; tentative D call: TRBD2 (6 bases). The CDR3 covers 17 residues. V lost 0 bases to trimming and J lost 2 bases, with 17 bases between them. Germline CDR1 is MNHEY and CDR2 is SVGEGT. DNA of the CDR3: TGTGCCAGCAGTTACTCGATTAGTGGCGGGACGACCTACGAGCAGTACTTC. It encodes CASSYSISGGTTYEQYF.

The CDR3 sequence is CASSLRGELFF. CDR3 DNA sequence: TGTGCCAGCAGTTTAAGAGGGGAGCTGTTTTTT. The genes are TRBV12-3 or TRBV12-4 and TRBJ2-2; D unresolved. The CDR3 length is 11 residues. Trimming removed 2 bases from V and 8 bases from J, with 3 bases in between.

V gene TRBV9 combines with J gene TRBJ1-3; D remains ambiguous. V lost 2 bases and J 0 bases, leaving 12 bases between the germline ends. The length of the CDR3 is 16 residues. The germline CDR1 and CDR2 sequences are SGDLS and YYNGEE. CDR3 sequence reads: CASSVDLHISGNTIYF. DNA of the CDR3: TGTGCCAGCAGCGTGGACCTACATATCTCTGGAAACACCATATATTTT.

The chain links TRBV7-2 to TRBJ1-6, with 8 bases lining up with TRBD1. The V gene end was trimmed by 5 bases and the J gene end by 7 bases; junction bases not matched to a gene: 7. The V gene's germline CDR1 is SGHTA and CDR2 FQGNSA. This CDR3 has 15 amino acids. The CDR3 is CASSPRTGRNSPLHF. The CDR3 region has the DNA TGTGCCAGCAGCCCCCGGACAGGGCGGAATTCACCCCTCCACTTT.

The chain carries TRBV4-1 and TRBJ2-5; no clear D gene. Germline V lookup: CDR1 MGHRA, CDR2 YSYEKL. CDR3 length equals 15 residues. Trimming removed 0 bases from V and 9 bases from J, with 17 bases in between. Here the CDR3 reads CASSQDPVPGLAQYF. The CDR3 nucleotides read TGCGCCAGCAGCCAAGATCCGGTTCCCGGGTTGGCCCAGTACTTC.

The chain links TRBV18 to TRBJ1-3, with 9 bases aligning to TRBD1. The CDR3 is 15 residues long. Germline CDR1 is KGHSH and CDR2 is LQKENI. V lost 4 bases to trimming and J lost 2 bases; unmatched junction nucleotides: 3. In DNA form, the CDR3 reads TGTGCCAGCTCACAAGGACAGGGGCCTGGAAACACCATATATTTT. It specifies CASSQGQGPGNTIYF.

For the CDR3, the DNA is TGTGCCAGCAGCTTGGCCTGGCAGGGGAACACCGGGGAGCTGTTTTTT. Protein product: CASSLAWQGNTGELFF. This chain joins TRBV5-4 and TRBJ2-2; D may be TRBD1 (5 bases). Germline CDR1 SGHNT, CDR2 YYREEE (reference sequence). The ends were cut back, 0 bases at V and 1 base at J, with 10 bases in the middle. This CDR3 has 16 amino acids. The entire variable domain, with the rest obtained from reference TRBV5-4 and TRBJ2-2, is as follows: ETGVTQSPTHLIKTRGQQVTLRCSSQSGHNTVSWYQQALGQGPQFIFQYYREEENGRGNFPPRFSGLQFPNYSSELNVNALELDDSALYLCASSLAWQGNTGELFFGEGSRLTVL.

The gene calls are TRBV5-1 and TRBJ2-3, with 7 bases identical to TRBD1. The CDR3 covers 14 residues. Trimming took 4 bases from V and 1 from J; bases not matched to a gene: 3. Looked up from germline, CDR1 is SGHRS and CDR2 is YFSETQ. The CDR3 region has the DNA TGCGCCAGCAGCCGGGACAGACGCACAGATACGCAGTATTTT. Its protein is CASSRDRRTDTQYF.

The chain joins TRBV9 to TRBJ1-1; 7 nucleotides match TRBD1. The trim removed 3 bases at V and 1 base at J, leaving 9 bases unmatched. The germline gives CDR1 SGDLS, CDR2 YYNGEE. The CDR3 has 16 residues. CDR3 DNA sequence: TGTGCCAGCAGCGGGGGGACACAGGGGTGGAACACTGAAGCTTTCTTT. Protein product: CASSGGTQGWNTEAFF. Based on the CDR3 plus reference TRBV9 and TRBJ1-1, the full variable domain is DSGVTQTPKHLITATGQRVTLRCSPRSGDLSVYWYQQSLDQGLQFLIQYYNGEERAKGNILERFSAQQFPDLHSELNLSSLELGDSALYFCASSGGTQGWNTEAFFGQGTRLTVV.

The rearrangement joins TRBV7-2 to TRBJ2-2, with 7 bases fitting TRBD2. Germline lookup yields CDR1 SGHTA and CDR2 FQGNSA. The CDR3 spans 14 residues. V trimming: 5 bases; J trimming: 6 bases; junction bases outside the gene matches: 6. CDR3 nucleotide sequence: TGTGCCAGCAGCCCTAGCGGCTCCGCCGGGGAGCTGTTTTTT. Amino acid sequence: CASSPSGSAGELFF.